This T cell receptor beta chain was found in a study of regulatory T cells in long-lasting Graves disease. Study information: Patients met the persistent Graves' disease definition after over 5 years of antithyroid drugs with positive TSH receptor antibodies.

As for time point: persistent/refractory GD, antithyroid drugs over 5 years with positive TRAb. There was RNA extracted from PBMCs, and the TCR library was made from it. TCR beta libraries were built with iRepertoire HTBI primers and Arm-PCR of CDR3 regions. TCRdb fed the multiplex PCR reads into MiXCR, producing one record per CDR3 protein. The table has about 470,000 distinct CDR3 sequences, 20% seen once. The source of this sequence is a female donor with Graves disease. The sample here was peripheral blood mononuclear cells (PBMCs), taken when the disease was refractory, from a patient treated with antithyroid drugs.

The CDR3, as DNA: TGCAGTGCTCGTAGCGGGGGAGGCCATTACGAGCAGTACTTC. Translated, it gives CSARSGGGHYEQYF. The V gene is TRBV20-1, the J gene TRBJ2-7; 9 positions agree with TRBD2. Per the germline V gene, CDR1 is DFQATT and CDR2 is SNEGSKA (reference sequence). The CDR3 spans 14 residues. After removal of 5 bases from V and 4 bases from J, the junction contained 9 bases not matched to a gene.